These T cell receptor beta chains were read from a single sample in a study of blood T cell repertoires in COVID-19. Data came from immunoSEQ multiplex PCR; TCRdb stores just in-frame clones and leaves some out. This table holds approximately 470,000 clones, about 90% found once. The specimen was PBMCs or T cells enriched from blood (not recorded which). These receptors were taken from a woman under 30 who had recovered from COVID-19. Both conserved end residues are part of each CDR3. The D gene is left open where the match is weak. Where a row states a size, it is once, few, many or the class of an expanded clone; other rows omit it.

TRBJ1-5 NA few TRBV18 CASSPIGGRNQPQHF TGTGCCAGCTCACCAATCGGGGGGAGAAATCAGCCCCAGCATTTT
TRBJ1-6 TRBD1 NA TRBV5-1 CASSLAGQLDSPLHF TGCGCCAGCAGCCTCGCGGGACAGCTAGATTCACCCCTCCACTTT
TRBJ2-2 NA NA TRBV4-1 CASSQEQGSRELFF TGCGCCAGCAGCCAAGAACAGGGATCCCGGGAGCTGTTTTTT
TRBJ1-3 NA NA TRBV16 CASSQSRTPPRNTIYF TGTGCCAGCAGCCAATCGCGGACTCCGCCTAGAAACACCATATATTTT
TRBJ1-2 NA NA TRBV28 CASSPPGQPGGYGYTF TGTGCCAGCAGTCCGCCCGGACAGCCGGGGGGCTATGGCTACACCTTC
TRBJ2-1 TRBD2 NA TRBV7-9 CASSPAPLAGLLNEQFF TGTGCCAGCAGCCCTGCCCCCCTAGCGGGGCTACTTAATGAGCAGTTCTTC
TRBJ1-2 NA NA TRBV9 CASSLLVRGYGYTF TGTGCCAGCAGCTTACTAGTAAGGGGGTATGGCTACACCTTC
TRBJ1-1 NA once TRBV5-1 CASSLGPRGTEAFF TGCGCCAGCAGCCTAGGACCCCGGGGCACTGAAGCTTTCTTT
TRBJ1-4 NA few TRBV30 CAWRGSNEKLFF TGTGCCTGGAGGGGGAGTAATGAAAAACTGTTTTTT
TRBJ2-3 TRBD2 NA TRBV10-2 CASRGLAGGRTDTQYF TGCGCCAGCAGGGGGTTAGCGGGGGGACGCACAGATACGCAGTATTTT
TRBJ2-5 NA NA TRBV2 CASNRGGEETQYF TGTGCCAGCAATCGCGGAGGGGAAGAGACCCAGTACTTC
TRBJ2-5 NA NA TRBV3-1/TRBV3-2 CASSPGVIQETQYF TGTGCCAGCAGCCCAGGGGTCATCCAAGAGACCCAGTACTTC
TRBJ1-1 NA NA TRBV5-6 CASSLAASTEAFF TGTGCCAGCAGCTTGGCCGCGAGCACTGAAGCTTTCTTT
TRBJ1-2 NA NA TRBV3-1/TRBV3-2 CASSQSGGRRGYTF TGTGCCAGCAGCCAATCGGGGGGCCGACGAGGCTACACCTTC
TRBJ2-6 NA NA TRBV19 CASSPQGAGANVLTF TGTGCCAGTAGTCCTCAGGGTGCTGGGGCCAACGTCCTGACTTTC
TRBJ1-2 NA NA TRBV28 CASRSRAGANYGYTF TGTGCCAGCAGGTCCAGGGCAGGGGCAAACTATGGCTACACCTTC
TRBJ2-1 NA NA TRBV29-1 CSVNPGSYNEQFF TGCAGCGTTAATCCGGGTTCCTACAATGAGCAGTTCTTC
TRBJ2-7 TRBD1 once TRBV11-2 CASSLGGDSVYEQYF TGTGCCAGCAGCTTAGGAGGGGACAGCGTCTACGAGCAGTACTTC
TRBJ1-5 NA NA TRBV11-2 CASSLSGFRSNQPQHF TGTGCCAGCAGCTTATCAGGGTTCAGGAGCAATCAGCCCCAGCATTTT
TRBJ2-7 TRBD1 NA TRBV30 CAWSVGTGYWDEQYF TGTGCCTGGAGTGTAGGGACAGGGTATTGGGACGAGCAGTACTTC
TRBJ2-5 TRBD1 few TRBV5-1 CASRGQSQETQYF TGCGCCAGCAGGGGACAGAGTCAAGAGACCCAGTACTTC
TRBJ2-5 TRBD2 NA TRBV7-2 CASSLGVLAGGFSQETQYF TGTGCCAGCAGCTTAGGGGTTCTAGCGGGGGGGTTCTCCCAAGAGACCCAGTACTTC
TRBJ2-5 NA once TRBV21-1 CASSKDPGSETQYF TGTGCCAGCAGCAAAGATCCGGGTTCGGAGACCCAGTACTTC
TRBJ1-6 NA few TRBV7-8 CASSPRGGPLHF TGTGCCAGCAGCCCGAGGGGGGGTCCCCTCCACTTT
TRBJ2-7 NA few TRBV29-1 CSVISGFAYEQYF TGCAGCGTTATTAGCGGCTTCGCCTACGAGCAGTACTTC
TRBJ1-1 TRBD1 NA TRBV19 CASRQGAIAEAFF TGTGCCAGTAGACAGGGGGCAATCGCTGAAGCTTTCTTT
TRBJ1-1 NA NA TRBV7-6 CASSLEAVGTEAFF TGTGCCAGCAGCTTAGAGGCGGTGGGTACTGAAGCTTTCTTT
TRBJ1-1 NA NA TRBV21-1 CASTGEAFF TGTGCCAGCACAGGTGAAGCTTTCTTT
TRBJ2-3 NA NA TRBV14 CASSRDIRDTQYF TGTGCCAGCAGCCGGGACATTAGAGATACGCAGTATTTT
TRBJ1-3 NA NA TRBV7-7 CASSLDFREQSPSGNTIYF TGTGCTAGCAGCTTAGACTTTCGGGAACAGTCACCCTCTGGAAACACCATATATTTT
TRBJ1-2 NA NA TRBV12-3/TRBV12-4 CASSFRQGDGYTF TGTGCCAGCAGTTTTCGGCAGGGCGACGGCTACACCTTC
TRBJ2-3 TRBD2 NA TRBV11-2 CASSFGFGLELWTQYF TGTGCCAGCAGCTTCGGCTTTGGACTAGAGCTGTGGACGCAGTATTTT
TRBJ1-1 NA NA TRBV5-1 CASSQLKHSLNTEAFF TGCGCCAGCAGCCAACTCAAGCACAGCTTGAACACTGAAGCTTTCTTT
TRBJ2-2 TRBD1 NA TRBV5-1 CASSLFTGQGTTGELFF TGCGCCAGCAGCTTGTTTACCGGACAGGGGACCACCGGGGAGCTGTTTTTT
TRBJ2-3 TRBD2 once TRBV30 CAWSVLAGSTDTQYF TGTGCCTGGAGTGTACTAGCGGGAAGCACAGATACGCAGTATTTT
TRBJ1-2 TRBD1 NA TRBV4-1 CASSHLGGGGKTF TGCGCCAGCAGCCACCTAGGAGGAGGGGGCAAAACCTTC
TRBJ1-2 NA NA TRBV9 CASSVEGEGYTF TGTGCCAGCAGCGTAGAGGGGGAAGGCTACACCTTC
TRBJ2-5 NA NA TRBV4-1 CASSQGGLRTGGETQYF TGCGCCAGCAGCCAAGGTGGGCTACGGACAGGAGGGGAGACCCAGTACTTC
TRBJ2-3 NA NA TRBV13 CASSFGVTDTQYF TGTGCCAGCAGCTTCGGGGTCACAGATACGCAGTATTTT
TRBJ1-1 TRBD1 NA TRBV29-1 CSAAQGQGGTEAFF TGCAGCGCCGCCCAGGGACAGGGGGGCACTGAAGCTTTCTTT
TRBJ2-7 TRBD1 few TRBV7-2 CASRRDRGPYEQYF TGTGCCAGCAGACGGGACAGGGGACCGTACGAGCAGTACTTC
TRBJ1-2 TRBD1 NA TRBV5-6 CASSSGTVYGYTF TGTGCCAGCAGCTCCGGGACAGTTTATGGCTACACCTTC
TRBJ1-1 NA once TRBV14 CASSLTTNTEAFF TGTGCCAGCAGCCTTACAACGAACACTGAAGCTTTCTTT
TRBJ1-1 NA NA TRBV28 CASSSRTTTEAFF TGTGCCAGCAGCTCTCGGACAACCACTGAAGCTTTCTTT
TRBJ2-5 NA NA TRBV5-1 CASSLEGLQETQYF TGCGCCAGCAGCTTAGAGGGACTCCAAGAGACCCAGTACTTC
TRBJ1-4 TRBD1 NA TRBV5-1 CASSSQQGEEKLFF TGCGCCAGCAGCTCCCAGCAGGGGGAGGAAAAACTGTTTTTT
TRBJ1-2 NA NA TRBV3-1/TRBV3-2 CASSPRGGGAYGYTF TGTGCCAGCAGCCCCCGTGGGGGAGGGGCCTATGGCTACACCTTC
TRBJ1-1 NA NA TRBV29-1 CSVGQTMNTEAFF TGCAGCGTTGGACAGACCATGAACACTGAAGCTTTCTTT
TRBJ1-2 NA NA TRBV6-6 CASSYAVLQGYGYTF TGTGCCAGCAGTTACGCTGTCTTGCAGGGCTATGGCTACACCTTC
TRBJ1-1 TRBD1 NA TRBV29-1 CSVDPSGTGELTEAFF TGCAGCGTTGACCCCTCCGGGACAGGGGAATTAACTGAAGCTTTCTTT